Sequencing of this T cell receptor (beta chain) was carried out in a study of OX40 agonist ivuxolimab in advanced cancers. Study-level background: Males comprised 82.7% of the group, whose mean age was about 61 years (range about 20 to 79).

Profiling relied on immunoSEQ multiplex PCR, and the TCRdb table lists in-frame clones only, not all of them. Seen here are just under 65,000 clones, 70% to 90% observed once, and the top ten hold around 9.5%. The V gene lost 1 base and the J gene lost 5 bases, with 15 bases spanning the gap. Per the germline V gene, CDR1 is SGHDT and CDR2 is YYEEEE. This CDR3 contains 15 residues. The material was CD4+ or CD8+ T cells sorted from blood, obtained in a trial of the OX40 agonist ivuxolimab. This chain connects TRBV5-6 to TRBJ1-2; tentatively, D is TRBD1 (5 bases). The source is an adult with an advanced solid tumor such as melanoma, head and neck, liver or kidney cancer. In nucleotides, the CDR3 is TGTGCCAGCAGCTTGTGGGGCGCCGCGGGGTATGGCTACACCTTC. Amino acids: CASSLWGAAGYGYTF.